The 21 T cell receptor beta chains below were found in one sample sequenced in a study of cytomegalovirus exposure and HLA in healthy donors. Only in-frame clones appear in the TCRdb table, and some are missing; sequencing was by immunoSEQ multiplex PCR. The table lists hundreds of thousands of clones, around nine tenths of them singletons, with approximately 2.5% in the top ten. The material sequenced was PBMCs. Source of these receptors: a man between 18 and 29 years old in good health and CMV-seronegative.

This sequence joins TRBV4-3 and TRBJ1-2; tentatively, D is TRBD1 (5 bases). Germline lookup yields CDR1 LGHNA and CDR2 YSLEER. The V end lost 1 base, the J end lost 7 bases, and 10 bases lay between the germline ends. CDR3 length equals 13 residues. CDR3 region: CASSQAHQGGYTF. The DNA of the CDR3 is TGCGCCAGCAGCCAAGCCCACCAGGGTGGCTACACCTTC.

This chain links TRBV11-2 with TRBJ1-6, with D tentatively TRBD1 (5 bases). CDR1 and CDR2 (germline): SGHAT, FQNNGV. Trimming took off 5 bases at V and 10 bases at J, with 18 bases between the two ends. The CDR3 sequence is 15 residues long. The CDR3: CASSRSTQGLSPLHF. CDR3 nucleotide sequence: TGTGCCAGCAGCCGTTCCACGCAGGGTCTCTCACCCCTCCACTTT.

This clone was detected only once. This sequence joins TRBV7-9 and TRBJ1-1; D is perhaps TRBD1 (6 bases). Trimming took off 1 base at V and 1 base at J, with 7 bases between the two ends. This CDR3 comprises 14 residues. CDR1 is SEHNR and CDR2 is FQNEAQ in the germline V gene (reference sequence). CDR3 DNA sequence: TGTGCCAGCAGCTTAGTAGGGGGGAACACTGAAGCTTTCTTT. Translated: CASSLVGGNTEAFF.

This clone was picked up one time. The rearrangement uses TRBV2 and TRBJ2-5, with TRBD1 identical over 7 bases. Germline V gene data show CDR1 as SNHLY and CDR2 as FYNNEI. This CDR3 is built from 14 residues. After removal of 6 bases from V and 4 bases from J, the junction contained 8 bases not matched to a gene. The CDR3 protein is CASSRQGLGETQYF. The CDR3, as DNA: TGTGCCAGCAGCCGACAGGGATTGGGAGAGACCCAGTACTTC.

This clone is a singleton in its sample. The V and J genes are TRBV6-6 and TRBJ2-1; perhaps TRBD2 as D (6 bases). CDR1 and CDR2 (germline): MNHNY, SVGAGI (reference sequence). This CDR3 has 16 residues. Trimming took off 0 bases at V and 4 bases at J, with 13 bases between the two ends. CDR3 region: CASSYSTRDWYNEQFF. DNA for the CDR3: TGTGCCAGCAGTTACTCTACTCGGGACTGGTACAATGAGCAGTTCTTC.

Here the CDR3 DNA reads TGTGCCGGCTACCCTAGGGGGCCTGGAAACACCATATATTTT. The encoded protein is CAGYPRGPGNTIYF. J is TRBJ1-3 and V is TRBV7-9, with 7 bases aligning to TRBD1. The germline gives CDR1 SEHNR, CDR2 FQNEAQ (reference sequence). The CDR3 consists of 14 residues. V was pared by 11 bases and J by 2 bases, with 9 bases of the junction left unmatched.

This chain uses TRBV10-3 with TRBJ2-7; 7 nucleotides align to TRBD1. From germline, CDR1 is ENHRY and CDR2 SYGVKD. Trimming at V came to 4 bases and at J to 2 bases, leaving 5 bases not matched to a gene. CDR3 size: 14 residues. CDR3 protein: CAISGQGKAYEQYF. CDR3 DNA sequence: TGTGCCATCAGTGGACAGGGCAAAGCCTACGAGCAGTACTTC.

The V gene is TRBV20-1, the J gene TRBJ2-3; TRBD2 is a possible D gene (6 bases). V lost 7 bases to trimming and J lost 11 bases, with 13 bases between them. Germline values: CDR1 DFQATT, CDR2 SNEGSKA (reference sequence). The CDR3 runs 10 residues. The CDR3 DNA sequence: TGCAGTGTTGGGGACTTAGAGCAGTATTTT. It yields the protein CSVGDLEQYF.

The CDR3 is CASSQGQGNEKLFF. CDR3 in DNA: TGTGCCAGCAGCCAGGGACAGGGTAATGAAAAACTGTTTTTT. The J gene is TRBJ1-4, the V gene TRBV6-5, with TRBD1 identical over 9 bases. V lost 6 bases and J lost 4; bases outside the gene matches: 3. The CDR3 extends over 14 amino acids. Germline V CDR1 and CDR2: MNHEY, SVGAGI.

This rearrangement joins TRBV11-2 to TRBJ2-3, with TRBD2 matching over 12 bases. CDR3 length equals 16 residues. Trimming cost V 5 bases and J 6 bases; bases outside gene matches: 9. Germline V gene lookup returns CDR1 SGHAT and CDR2 FQNNGV. CDR3 residues: CASSPGLAGLADTQYF. The DNA for the CDR3 is TGTGCCAGCAGCCCTGGACTAGCGGGGTTAGCGGATACGCAGTATTTT.

This clone appeared a single time. This chain connects TRBV5-1 to TRBJ2-1; D ambiguous. The length of the CDR3 is 14 residues. CDR1 and CDR2 (germline): SGHRS, YFSETQ. With 2 bases removed from V and 8 bases from J, the gap between germline ends came to 14 bases. CDR3 sequence reads: CASSLGASLDEQFF. Here the CDR3 DNA reads TGCGCCAGCAGCTTAGGAGCCTCGCTCGATGAGCAGTTCTTC.

With respect to this clone: The identical CDR3 is also encoded by other nucleotide sequences in the sample. The genes are TRBV5-1 and TRBJ2-7, with 8 bases identical to TRBD1. The CDR3 contains 15 residues. Germline lookup yields CDR1 SGHRS and CDR2 YFSETQ. J was trimmed by 2 bases and V by 0 bases; bases with no gene match: 4. The CDR3 region is CASSLGTGRTYEQYF. The CDR3 coding sequence is TGCGCCAGCAGCTTGGGGACAGGGCGTACCTACGAGCAGTACTTC.

V usage is TRBV5-4 and J usage is TRBJ2-3; TRBD1 matches at 8 bases. Germline V gene data show CDR1 as SGHNT and CDR2 as YYREEE (reference sequence). The trim removed 4 bases at V and 6 bases at J, leaving 7 bases unmatched. The length of the CDR3 is 14 residues. Here the CDR3 reads CASSQDRGTDTQYF. DNA for the CDR3: TGTGCCAGCAGCCAAGACAGGGGTACGGATACGCAGTATTTT. The full variable domain, completed using reference TRBV5-4 and TRBJ2-3, is ETGVTQSPTHLIKTRGQQVTLRCSSQSGHNTVSWYQQALGQGPQFIFQYYREEENGRGNFPPRFSGLQFPNYSSELNVNALELDDSALYLCASSQDRGTDTQYFGPGTRLTVL.

This clone was counted only a few times. The chain is built from TRBV4-1 and TRBJ2-2; 12 bases are shared with TRBD2. In germline, CDR1 is MGHRA, CDR2 YSYEKL. This CDR3 spans 19 amino acids. V was pared by 1 base and J by 0 bases, with 6 bases of the junction left unmatched. DNA of the CDR3: TGCGCCAGCAGCCAAGGGACTAGCGGGGATCACGCGAACACCGGGGAGCTGTTTTTT. This translates into CASSQGTSGDHANTGELFF.

The chain uses TRBV7-2 and TRBJ2-3, with D perhaps matching TRBD2 (5 bases). This CDR3 region has 14 residues. The V and J ends lost 7 bases and 1 base respectively, with 12 bases between them. CDR1 is SGHTA and CDR2 is FQGNSA in the germline V gene. CDR3 region: CASTRGRGTDTQYF. The CDR3 coding sequence is TGTGCCAGCACCAGAGGGCGGGGCACAGATACGCAGTATTTT.

The count of this clone is one. This rearrangement joins TRBV25-1 to TRBJ2-7, with 7 bases aligning to TRBD1. The V and J ends lost 1 base and 1 base, in that order; junction bases with no gene match: 7. CDR1 is MGHDK, CDR2 SYGVNS, per germline. There are 16 residues in the CDR3. The CDR3 reads CASSELGTAGSYEQYF. The DNA for the CDR3 is TGTGCCAGCAGTGAATTAGGGACAGCTGGTTCCTACGAGCAGTACTTC.

The chain couples TRBV28 to TRBJ1-1; perhaps TRBD1 as D (5 bases). Germline values: CDR1 MDHEN, CDR2 SYDVKM. The germline V and J ends were trimmed by 6 bases and 3 bases, with 14 bases remaining between them. CDR3 length: 14 residues. The CDR3 sequence is CASSARLGDTEAFF. The CDR3 coding sequence is TGTGCCAGCAGCGCAAGATTAGGGGACACTGAAGCTTTCTTT.

The V gene is TRBV28, the J gene TRBJ1-2, with TRBD1 identical over 7 bases. Germline CDR1 is MDHEN and CDR2 is SYDVKM. Trimming cost V 2 bases and J 3 bases; bases outside gene matches: 6. The CDR3 is 15 amino acids. In DNA, the CDR3 is TGTGCCAGCAGTTTAGGGGGGACAGCTGACTATGGCTACACCTTC. It encodes CASSLGGTADYGYTF.

The chain carries TRBV27 and TRBJ2-7, with a weak D call TRBD1 (5 bases). V lost 2 bases to trimming and J lost 8 bases, with 13 bases between them. The CDR3 loop spans 13 amino acids. Germline V gene sequence: CDR1 MNHEY, CDR2 SMNVEV (reference sequence). CDR3 coding DNA: TGTGCCAGCAGTTTAGCCCTCAAGGGGAAGCAGTACTTC. It yields the protein CASSLALKGKQYF.

The chain combines TRBV5-1 with TRBJ1-2; D remains unclear. Deletions cut 0 bases from V and 4 bases from J, with 13 bases between. CDR3 size: 15 residues. Germline CDR1 reads SGHRS; CDR2 reads YFSETQ. This CDR3 is CASSLVWQEGYGYTF. For the CDR3, the DNA is TGCGCCAGCAGCTTGGTTTGGCAGGAGGGCTATGGCTACACCTTC.

The V gene is TRBV28, the J gene TRBJ2-3, with no clear D. The CDR3 has 14 amino acids. From germline, CDR1 is MDHEN and CDR2 SYDVKM. Trimming left V 4 bases short and J 6 bases short, with 14 bases between. CDR3 DNA sequence: TGTGCCAGCAGTTCCCCAGGCATCGTCGATACGCAGTATTTT. It encodes CASSSPGIVDTQYF.